These 29 T cell receptor beta chains were all obtained from the same sample, sequenced in a study of blood T cell repertoires in COVID-19. Libraries were prepared by immunoSEQ multiplex PCR; TCRdb keeps only in-frame clonotypes and omits some of them. The data hold fewer than 350,000 clones, with more than 85% observed a single time. The sequenced material came from PBMCs or T cells enriched from blood (not recorded which). The receptors derive from a man aged 35 to 55 who had been exposed to COVID-19.

The chain uses TRBV11-2 and TRBJ2-3; no definite D call. In germline, CDR1 is SGHAT, CDR2 FQNNGV. The CDR3 sequence is 16 residues long. V lost 2 bases, J lost 4 bases, and 16 bases lay in between. CDR3 sequence reads: CASSLNLMGQADTQYF. The CDR3 DNA follows: TGTGCCAGCAGCTTAAATCTGATGGGCCAGGCAGATACGCAGTATTTT. The whole variable domain, filled in from reference TRBV11-2 and TRBJ2-3, reads EAGVAQSPRYKIIEKRQSVAFWCNPISGHATLYWYQQILGQGPKLLIQFQNNGVVDDSQLPKDRFSAERLKGVDSTLKIQPAKLEDSAVYLCASSLNLMGQADTQYFGPGTRLTVL.

The chain uses TRBV11-3 and TRBJ2-3, with 7 bases aligning to TRBD2. This CDR3 contains 15 residues. Germline assignment: CDR1 SGHNT and CDR2 YENEEA. The V segment lost 3 bases and the J segment 0 bases; nucleotides outside the gene matches: 3. CDR3 region: CASSLGGGSTDTQYF. CDR3 sequence (DNA): TGTGCCAGCAGCTTGGGGGGAGGGAGCACAGATACGCAGTATTTT.

J is TRBJ2-1 and V is TRBV15; D not resolved. The germline V gene encodes CDR1 LNHNV and CDR2 YYDKDF (reference sequence). This CDR3 has 17 residues. V was pared by 0 bases and J by 4 bases, with 16 bases between. The CDR3 reads CATSREGFVGRYNEQFF. The CDR3 region has the DNA TGTGCCACCAGCAGAGAGGGCTTCGTAGGAAGGTACAATGAGCAGTTCTTC.

The chain links TRBV7-3 to TRBJ2-1, with a tentative D call TRBD2 (6 bases). Germline values: CDR1 SGHTA, CDR2 FQGTGA. The CDR3 has 14 amino acids. The ends were cut back, 5 bases at V and 2 bases at J, with 10 bases in the middle. The CDR3 reads CASSPPGAYNEQFF. CDR3 sequence (DNA): TGTGCCAGCAGCCCCCCGGGAGCCTACAATGAGCAGTTCTTC.

The V gene is TRBV6-5, the J gene TRBJ1-2; D is ambiguous. The CDR3 is 12 residues long. Germline CDR1 reads MNHEY; CDR2 reads SVGAGI. V lost 6 bases, J lost 3 bases, and 8 bases lay in between. CDR3 in DNA: TGTGCCAGCAGCGGAGAGGACTATGGCTACACCTTC. Translated, it gives CASSGEDYGYTF.

This sequence joins TRBV19 and TRBJ2-1, with 9 bases aligning to TRBD2. The CDR3 extends over 15 amino acids. With V trimmed by 4 bases and J by 6 bases, 7 bases remained unmatched. Germline lookup yields CDR1 LNHDA and CDR2 SQIVND (reference sequence). The CDR3 DNA follows: TGTGCCAGTAGTACCCGGGGACTAGCAGGCAATGAGCAGTTCTTC. Amino acid sequence: CASSTRGLAGNEQFF. The whole variable domain, filled in from reference TRBV19 and TRBJ2-1, reads DGGITQSPKYLFRKEGQNVTLSCEQNLNHDAMYWYRQDPGQGLRLIYYSQIVNDFQKGDIAEGYSVSREKKESFPLTVTSAQKNPTAFYLCASSTRGLAGNEQFFGPGTRLTVL.

The sample holds a few counts of this clone. The chain carries TRBV24-1 and TRBJ2-1, with 10 bases fitting TRBD2. The CDR3 is 16 amino acids. Germline V gene lookup returns CDR1 KGHDR and CDR2 SFDVKD. With V trimmed by 7 bases and J by 7 bases, 12 bases remained unmatched. The CDR3 here is CATSLSGRAAGNEQFF. For the CDR3, the DNA is TGTGCCACCAGCTTAAGCGGGAGGGCCGCGGGGAATGAGCAGTTCTTC.

This clone was seen just once. The chain has TRBV3-1 (or the pseudogene TRBV3-2) and TRBJ2-1; TRBD2 might be the D (5 bases). CDR3 length: 14 residues. The ends were cut back, 6 bases at V and 4 bases at J, with 13 bases in the middle. Germline V lookup: CDR1 LGHDT, CDR2 YNNKEL (reference sequence). The CDR3 sequence: CASRMFGIYNEQFF. The CDR3 nucleotides read TGTGCCAGCAGGATGTTCGGGATTTACAATGAGCAGTTCTTC.

The gene calls are TRBV7-8 and TRBJ2-7; 10 nucleotides agree with TRBD1. Germline assignment: CDR1 SGHVS and CDR2 FQNEAQ. This CDR3 region has 14 residues. V gave up 5 bases and J gave up 5 bases; unmatched junction bases: 6. As DNA, the CDR3 is TGTGCCAGCAGCCGCACCGGGACAGGGGACGAGCAGTACTTC. It translates to CASSRTGTGDEQYF.

V and J are TRBV2 and TRBJ1-1; 7 bases are shared with TRBD1. V shed 8 bases, J shed 1 base, and the junction held 4 bases outside the gene matches. The CDR3 runs 13 residues. Germline V CDR1 and CDR2: SNHLY, FYNNEI. This chain's CDR3 is CASGGQSNTEAFF. DNA for the CDR3: TGTGCCAGCGGGGGACAGTCGAACACTGAAGCTTTCTTT. Full variable domain (outside the CDR3, taken from reference TRBV2 and TRBJ1-1): EPEVTQTPSHQVTQMGQEVILRCVPISNHLYFYWYRQILGQKVEFLVSFYNNEISEKSEIFDDQFSVERPDGSNFTLKIRSTKLEDSAMYFCASGGQSNTEAFFGQGTRLTVV.

This clone was picked up one time. The chain joins TRBV14 to TRBJ2-7; possible D gene TRBD2, 6 bases. CDR1 is SGHDN, CDR2 FVKESK, per germline. The V and J ends lost 2 bases and 2 bases respectively, with 10 bases between them. The CDR3 runs to 14 residues. As DNA, the CDR3 is TGTGCCAGCAGCCAACCGGGGGAGACCTACGAGCAGTACTTC. This sequence encodes CASSQPGETYEQYF.

V and J are TRBV7-9 and TRBJ2-1; maybe TRBD2 (6 bases). The germline V gene has CDR1 SEHNR and CDR2 FQNEAQ (reference sequence). CDR3 length: 15 residues. The V end lost 1 base, the J end lost 7 bases, and 14 bases lay between the germline ends. The CDR3 sequence: CASSLEGSGRNEQFF. The DNA for the CDR3 is TGTGCCAGCAGCTTAGAGGGGAGCGGGCGGAATGAGCAGTTCTTC.

This clone was seen more than once but under ten times. The chain recombines TRBV9 with TRBJ2-7, with D unresolved. Germline lookup yields CDR1 SGDLS and CDR2 YYNGEE. V lost 0 bases and J 0 bases, leaving 10 bases between the germline ends. This CDR3 comprises 15 residues. The CDR3 DNA reads as TGTGCCAGCAGCGTAGCTACGCACCCCTCCTACGAGCAGTACTTC. Translated, it gives CASSVATHPSYEQYF.

The chain employs TRBV18 and TRBJ2-7, with TRBD1 identical over 8 bases. This CDR3 is built from 18 residues. V trimming: 6 bases; J trimming: 2 bases; junction bases outside the gene matches: 18. Germline V gives CDR1 KGHSH, CDR2 LQKENI. The CDR3 DNA reads TGTGCCAGCTCTCGAGGACAGGGTTTTACAAGAAGCGCCTACGAGCAGTACTTC. Protein sequence: CASSRGQGFTRSAYEQYF.

In this sample, this clone turned up once. The chain recombines TRBV9 with TRBJ1-2; 8 nucleotides line up with TRBD1. Germline lookup yields CDR1 SGDLS and CDR2 YYNGEE. CDR3 length equals 16 residues. Unmatched junction bases numbered 11, after V lost 3 bases and J lost 4 bases. Here the CDR3 reads CASSAALRQGAYGYTF. The CDR3 nucleotides are TGTGCCAGCAGCGCGGCCCTACGGCAGGGGGCCTATGGCTACACCTTC.

Details on this clone: Additional DNA sequences in this sample encode the identical CDR3. The rearrangement links TRBV12-5 to TRBJ1-1; D call uncertain. The CDR3 runs to 12 residues. V gave up 6 bases and J gave up 0 bases, with 5 bases separating them. Germline lookup yields CDR1 LGHNT and CDR2 FRNRAP. CDR3 nucleotide sequence: TGTGCTAGTGGCCTTTTGAACACTGAAGCTTTCTTT. Translation: CASGLLNTEAFF.

The genes are TRBV6-5 and TRBJ2-3, with a possible D match to TRBD1 (5 bases). CDR1 is MNHEY and CDR2 is SVGAGI in the germline V gene. The CDR3 spans 14 residues. Trimming shortened V by 8 bases and J by 2 bases, and 14 bases separated the two germline ends. The CDR3 loop reads CASSGTQVTDTQYF. The CDR3 nucleotides read TGTGCCAGCTCCGGCACACAGGTCACAGATACGCAGTATTTT.

The V call is TRBV14, the J call TRBJ1-4; 7 bases map to TRBD1. This CDR3 contains 14 residues. Germline V CDR1 and CDR2: SGHDN, FVKESK. V shed 4 bases, J shed 7 bases, and the junction held 6 bases outside the gene matches. CDR3 amino acids: CASSRTGVIEKLFF. CDR3 DNA: TGTGCCAGCAGCCGGACAGGCGTGATTGAAAAACTGTTTTTT.

The gene calls are TRBV18 and TRBJ2-2, with D unresolved. V was cut by 0 bases and J by 1 base, with 6 bases left in between. CDR3 length: 15 amino acids. Germline CDR1 KGHSH, CDR2 LQKENI. The CDR3 DNA is TGTGCCAGCTCACCACCAATCGGGAACACCGGGGAGCTGTTTTTT. It specifies CASSPPIGNTGELFF.

The CDR3 DNA reads as TGTGCCAGTAGTCGTTCCGGGACTAGCGGGGTTTCCTACGAGCAGTACTTC. It yields the protein CASSRSGTSGVSYEQYF. V is TRBV19 and J is TRBJ2-7; TRBD2 matches 13 bases. Germline trimming cut 5 bases from V and 1 base from J; bases unmatched to any gene: 8. The CDR3 totals 17 residues. Looked up from germline, CDR1 is LNHDA and CDR2 is SQIVND (reference sequence).

The chain joins TRBV12-3 or TRBV12-4 to TRBJ1-2; 8 bases map to TRBD1. V trimming: 8 bases; J trimming: 8 bases; junction bases outside the gene matches: 7. The CDR3 spans 12 residues. The CDR3 DNA is TGTGCCAGCGGCGACAGGGGATTAGGCTACACCTTC. Its protein product is CASGDRGLGYTF.

J is TRBJ2-3 and V is TRBV5-4, with TRBD2 as a possible D gene (6 bases). This CDR3 is 15 amino acids long. The ends were cut back, 4 bases at V and 1 base at J, with 13 bases in the middle. Germline V CDR1 and CDR2: SGHNT, YYREEE (reference sequence). The CDR3 DNA reads TGTGCCAGCAGCGGCGGGACCCCTGGCACAGATACGCAGTATTTT. Amino acid sequence: CASSGGTPGTDTQYF.

The J gene is TRBJ2-2, the V gene TRBV15, with 16 bases fitting TRBD2. V shed 8 bases and J 5 bases; nucleotides not matched to a gene: 5. Germline assignment: CDR1 LNHNV and CDR2 YYDKDF (reference sequence). The CDR3 is made up of 16 amino acids. DNA for the CDR3: TGTGCCACCGAAGGGACTAGCGGGAGGGAGACCGGGGAGCTGTTTTTT. Its protein is CATEGTSGRETGELFF.

In its sample, this clone was seen once. The J gene is TRBJ2-1, the V gene TRBV30; D remains ambiguous. V was cut by 2 bases and J by 0 bases, with 8 bases left in between. CDR3 length equals 14 residues. Per germline, CDR1 GTSNPN and CDR2 SVGIG (reference sequence). The DNA of the CDR3 is TGTGCCTGGAGTTCGGAGAGCTCCTACAATGAGCAGTTCTTC. The encoded protein is CAWSSESSYNEQFF. The entire variable domain, with the rest obtained from reference TRBV30 and TRBJ2-1, is as follows: SQTIHQWPATLVQPVGSPLSLECTVEGTSNPNLYWYRQAAGRGLQLLFYSVGIGQISSEVPQNLSASRPQDRQFILSSKKLLLSDSGFYLCAWSSESSYNEQFFGPGTRLTVL.

As regards this clone: This specimen includes other DNA sequences encoding the same CDR3. V is TRBV11-2 and J is TRBJ1-5; D is unclear. Deletions cut 2 bases from V and 3 bases from J, with 5 bases between. From germline, CDR1 is SGHAT and CDR2 FQNNGV. The CDR3 has 13 residues. The chain's CDR3 is CASSLSFNQPQHF. CDR3 in DNA: TGTGCCAGCAGCTTATCATTCAATCAGCCCCAGCATTTT.

The rearrangement joins TRBV7-2 to TRBJ2-1; TRBD2 might be the D (5 bases). V was trimmed by 1 base and J by 5 bases, leaving 12 bases between them. Germline V gene lookup returns CDR1 SGHTA and CDR2 FQGNSA. The CDR3 has 15 amino acids. CDR3 sequence reads: CASSLGGLDNNEQFF. The CDR3 region has the DNA TGTGCCAGCAGCTTAGGAGGGCTAGATAACAATGAGCAGTTCTTC.

V and J are TRBV5-1 and TRBJ1-1; D remains ambiguous. The CDR3 is made up of 16 amino acids. V was clipped by 3 bases and J by 1 base, with 16 bases between them. The germline CDR1 and CDR2 sequences are SGHRS and YFSETQ. The CDR3 coding sequence is TGCGCCAGCAGCTCAACTCCGGGTACGGGGAACACTGAAGCTTTCTTT. This gives the protein CASSSTPGTGNTEAFF.

This clone was detected only once. The gene calls are TRBV7-2 and TRBJ1-5; no reliable D call. The CDR3 is 13 residues long. V shed 5 bases and J shed 0 bases, with 5 bases lying between them. Per the germline V gene, CDR1 is SGHTA and CDR2 is FQGNSA. The DNA for the CDR3 is TGTGCCAGCAGCACAAATAGCAATCAGCCCCAGCATTTT. This gives the protein CASSTNSNQPQHF.

V usage is TRBV12-2 and J usage is TRBJ2-7; the table's TRBD2 call for D was not verified on the DNA. TRBV12-2 is classified as a pseudogene. There are 16 residues in the CDR3. CDR3 in amino acids: CASRLAVLAGTYEQYF. The DNA of the CDR3 is TGTGCAAGTCGCTTAGCGGTACTAGCTGGTACCTACGAGCAGTACTTC.